One sample yielded the 29 T cell receptor beta chains listed below, sequenced in a study of shared clonotypes between healthy human individuals. The assay was immunoSEQ multiplex PCR, and TCRdb's table has in-frame clones only and misses some. The data contain over a million clones, 75% to 85% of them singletons. The sequencing sample was made of memory CD4+ T cells from PBMCs. Subset described: CD45RA-negative fraction. The receptors come from a man aged 18 to 29 in good health. Some clones in this sample may be carry-over from other donors' samples.

In DNA, the CDR3 is TGTGCCAGCAGCTTACAGGGTTACACTGAAGCTTTCTTT. Encoded protein: CASSLQGYTEAFF. The chain has TRBV7-6 and TRBJ1-1; D perhaps matches TRBD1 (5 bases). CDR3 length equals 13 residues. Trimming cost V 2 bases and J 3 bases, with 7 bases left between them. Germline V lookup: CDR1 SGHVS, CDR2 FNYEAQ.

V gene TRBV28 combines with J gene TRBJ2-1, with a possible D match to TRBD2 (6 bases). This CDR3 has 15 amino acids. The germline V gene encodes CDR1 MDHEN and CDR2 SYDVKM. Between the trimmed V and J ends, which lost 3 bases and 5 bases, there was a span of 14 bases. CDR3 coding DNA: TGTGCCAGCAGTTTCCGGGACTCGCAGAACAATGAGCAGTTCTTC. Translation: CASSFRDSQNNEQFF.

There are many counts of this clone. The chain carries TRBV2 and TRBJ2-1; tentative D call: TRBD2 (5 bases). CDR3 size: 14 residues. Germline CDR1 SNHLY, CDR2 FYNNEI. The V gene lost 6 bases and the J gene lost 9 bases, with 18 bases spanning the gap. CDR3 region: CASSRELRSTEQFF. CDR3 in DNA: TGTGCCAGCAGCCGGGAACTCCGGTCAACTGAGCAGTTCTTC.

The chain joins TRBV28 to TRBJ2-3; 7 bases align to TRBD2. The germline V gene has CDR1 MDHEN and CDR2 SYDVKM. Germline trimming cut 2 bases from V and 0 bases from J; bases unmatched to any gene: 8. The CDR3 length is 17 residues. The CDR3 region has the DNA TGTGCCAGCAGTTTAAAGGCGGGAGTGTGGAGCACAGATACGCAGTATTTT. Translation: CASSLKAGVWSTDTQYF.

As regards this clone: This sample also contains other DNA sequences that code for the same CDR3. V and J are TRBV2 and TRBJ1-2; no clear D gene. V was clipped by 1 base and J by 4 bases, with 1 base between them. The CDR3 consists of 11 residues. Germline values: CDR1 SNHLY, CDR2 FYNNEI. The CDR3 region is CASSEGYGYTF. CDR3 DNA sequence: TGTGCCAGCAGTGAAGGCTATGGCTACACCTTC. Looking up the rest from reference TRBV2 and TRBJ1-2 gives the full variable domain: EPEVTQTPSHQVTQMGQEVILRCVPISNHLYFYWYRQILGQKVEFLVSFYNNEISEKSEIFDDQFSVERPDGSNFTLKIRSTKLEDSAMYFCASSEGYGYTFGSGTRLTVV.

V usage is TRBV10-2 and J usage is TRBJ1-1; 10 nucleotides match TRBD1. V lost 6 bases and J lost 7; bases outside the gene matches: 5. CDR3 size: 13 residues. Germline CDR1 WSHSY, CDR2 SAAADI. The CDR3 DNA is TGCGCCAGCAGACATAGGACAGGGGGTGAAGCTTTCTTT. Its translation is CASRHRTGGEAFF.

V gene TRBV7-9 combines with J gene TRBJ1-5, with D tentatively TRBD1 (6 bases). Per the germline V gene, CDR1 is SEHNR and CDR2 is FQNEAQ (reference sequence). CDR3 length equals 12 residues. The V end lost 5 bases, the J end lost 6 bases, and 8 bases lay between the germline ends. DNA for the CDR3: TGTGCCAGCAGCCCGACAGGTCAGCCCCAGCATTTT. The encoded protein is CASSPTGQPQHF.

This sequence joins TRBV7-8 and TRBJ2-6, with D possibly matching TRBD2 (6 bases). Trimming took 6 bases from V and 0 from J, leaving 15 bases between them. There are 17 residues in the CDR3. Germline V gives CDR1 SGHVS, CDR2 FQNEAQ. For the CDR3, the DNA is TGTGCCAGCAGAATAACCCACGGGGGCTCTGGGGCCAACGTCCTGACTTTC. Protein: CASRITHGGSGANVLTF. Based on the CDR3 plus reference TRBV7-8 and TRBJ2-6, the full variable domain is GAGVSQSPRYKVAKRGQDVALRCDPISGHVSLFWYQQALGQGPEFLTYFQNEAQLDKSGLPSDRFFAERPEGSVSTLKIQRTQQEDSAVYLCASRITHGGSGANVLTFGAGSRLTVL.

This rearrangement joins TRBV9 to TRBJ2-1, with D hard to call. The CDR3 is 15 residues long. CDR1 is SGDLS, CDR2 YYNGEE, per germline. The V and J ends lost 1 base and 1 base respectively, with 9 bases between them. CDR3 loop: CASSVIGGSYNEQFF. The CDR3 DNA is TGTGCCAGCAGCGTAATTGGCGGATCCTACAATGAGCAGTTCTTC. Based on the CDR3 plus reference TRBV9 and TRBJ2-1, the full variable domain is DSGVTQTPKHLITATGQRVTLRCSPRSGDLSVYWYQQSLDQGLQFLIQYYNGEERAKGNILERFSAQQFPDLHSELNLSSLELGDSALYFCASSVIGGSYNEQFFGPGTRLTVL.

The rearrangement joins TRBV19 to TRBJ2-3; D remains unclear. V lost 3 bases, J lost 8 bases, and 21 bases lay in between. CDR1 and CDR2 from the germline V gene are LNHDA and SQIVND (reference sequence). The CDR3 sequence is 16 residues long. CDR3 amino acids: CASSMISTSVGLTQYF. The CDR3 coding sequence is TGTGCCAGTAGTATGATTTCCACTTCGGTTGGGCTTACGCAGTATTTT.

The table lists this clone with a few counts. The V call is TRBV30, the J call TRBJ1-3, with a weak D call TRBD1 (6 bases). Germline V gene lookup returns CDR1 GTSNPN and CDR2 SVGIG (reference sequence). This CDR3 region has 14 residues. Trimming removed 0 bases at V and 4 bases at J, with 10 bases between. The CDR3 nucleotides are TGTGCCTGGAGTGTTTGGGACACAGGAAACACCATATATTTT. It codes for CAWSVWDTGNTIYF.

The chain recombines TRBV7-8 with TRBJ1-1; D remains ambiguous. Germline CDR1 and CDR2: SGHVS and FQNEAQ. The CDR3 has 13 amino acids. V lost 5 bases to trimming and J lost 4 bases, with 11 bases between them. The CDR3 region is CASSRLERTEAFF. As DNA, the CDR3 is TGTGCCAGCAGCCGACTTGAACGCACTGAAGCTTTCTTT.

The rearrangement joins TRBV7-2 to TRBJ2-7, with unresolved D. The CDR3 runs to 14 residues. In germline, CDR1 is SGHTA, CDR2 FQGNSA. The ends were cut back, 4 bases at V and 5 bases at J, with 15 bases in the middle. The CDR3 nucleotides are TGTGCCAGCAGCTCCGGACCCACCGTCAACGAGCAGTACTTC. This translates into CASSSGPTVNEQYF. Together with reference TRBV7-2 and TRBJ2-7, the CDR3 gives the full variable domain: GAGVSQSPSNKVTEKGKDVELRCDPISGHTALYWYRQSLGQGLEFLIYFQGNSAPDKSGLPSDRFSAERTGGSVSTLTIQRTQQEDSAVYLCASSSGPTVNEQYFGPGTRLTVT.

The rearrangement uses TRBV28 and TRBJ2-1, with 8 positions matching TRBD1. V lost 8 bases, J lost 2 bases, and 5 bases stayed unmatched. The CDR3 has 14 amino acids. In germline, CDR1 is MDHEN, CDR2 SYDVKM. Written as DNA, the CDR3 is TGTGCCAGCGTGGGACAGGCCGCCTACAATGAGCAGTTCTTC. This sequence encodes CASVGQAAYNEQFF.

The gene calls are TRBV6-6 and TRBJ2-7; D could derive from TRBD1 or TRBD2 (5 bases each). Trimming stripped 4 bases from V and 3 bases from J, with 16 bases between. Looked up from germline, CDR1 is MNHNY and CDR2 is SVGAGI (reference sequence). The CDR3 runs to 15 residues. As DNA, the CDR3 is TGTGCCAGCAGTTTCGGGACCACGTCCTACTACGAGCAGTACTTC. Protein product: CASSFGTTSYYEQYF.

As to this clone: A read error may be the cause here, since a much bigger clone is one base away. This CDR3 is also generated by other DNA sequences in the sample. The chain has TRBV30 and TRBJ1-3, with D possibly TRBD1 on 5 matching bases. The CDR3 runs to 19 residues. Germline CDR1 GTSNPN, CDR2 SVGIG (reference sequence). The CDR3, as DNA: TGTGCCTGGAGGAGAAGAAAGACCGGGACCAACTCATCTGGAAACACCATATACTTT. Residues: CAWRRRKTGTNSSGNTIYF.

The chain joins TRBV5-1 to TRBJ2-1; D might be TRBD2 (5 bases). From germline, CDR1 is SGHRS and CDR2 YFSETQ. This CDR3 spans 13 amino acids. Trimming stripped 1 base from V and 8 bases from J, with 10 bases between. As DNA, the CDR3 is TGCGCCAGCAGCTTGTTCGGGGAATATGAGCAGTTCTTC. The encoded protein is CASSLFGEYEQFF.

This clone was detected only once. This chain uses TRBV5-1 with TRBJ1-5; D perhaps matches TRBD1 (5 bases). The CDR3 spans 14 residues. V lost 5 bases and J 0 bases, leaving 9 bases between the germline ends. CDR1 and CDR2 from the germline V gene are SGHRS and YFSETQ. CDR3 in DNA: TGCGCCAGCAGACGGGGGGATAGCAATCAGCCCCAGCATTTT. Residues: CASRRGDSNQPQHF. Based on the CDR3 plus reference TRBV5-1 and TRBJ1-5, the full variable domain is KAGVTQTPRYLIKTRGQQVTLSCSPISGHRSVSWYQQTPGQGLQFLFEYFSETQRNKGNFPGRFSGRQFSNSRSEMNVSTLELGDSALYLCASRRGDSNQPQHFGDGTRLSIL.

This chain connects TRBV4-1 to TRBJ2-1, with D uncertain. There are 13 residues in the CDR3. Germline loops: CDR1 MGHRA, CDR2 YSYEKL. Trimming removed 0 bases from V and 6 bases from J, with 6 bases in between. CDR3 in DNA: TGCGCCAGCAGCCAAGATCCGGGCAATGAGCAGTTCTTC. This codes for CASSQDPGNEQFF.

The chain couples TRBV28 to TRBJ2-5, with 12 bases fitting TRBD2. The CDR3 loop spans 17 amino acids. J was trimmed by 5 bases and V by 5 bases; bases with no gene match: 12. The germline gives CDR1 MDHEN, CDR2 SYDVKM. The CDR3 sequence: CASSPWASGRAWETQYF. Here the CDR3 DNA reads TGTGCCAGCAGTCCTTGGGCTAGCGGGAGGGCCTGGGAGACCCAGTACTTC.

This clone was seen repeatedly, ten times or more. This chain links TRBV11-2 with TRBJ1-2, with a weak D call TRBD1 (6 bases). This CDR3 is 17 amino acids long. The germline CDR1 and CDR2 sequences are SGHAT and FQNNGV. Trimming removed 5 bases from V and 6 bases from J, with 25 bases in between. The CDR3 spells CASSPLRGGAKLDGYTF. The CDR3 coding sequence is TGTGCCAGCAGCCCGTTGAGGGGGGGCGCAAAGCTAGATGGCTACACCTTC.

This clone was seen only once. The chain recombines TRBV18 with TRBJ1-4; no reliable D call. V lost 2 bases and J 5 bases, leaving 9 bases between the germline ends. From germline, CDR1 is KGHSH and CDR2 LQKENI. CDR3 length equals 14 residues. CDR3 DNA: TGTGCCAGCTCACCAAAACTCCAAAATGAAAAACTGTTTTTT. Its translation: CASSPKLQNEKLFF. Variable domain in full (rest from reference TRBV18 and TRBJ1-4): NAGVMQNPRHLVRRRGQEARLRCSPMKGHSHVYWYRQLPEEGLKFMVYLQKENIIDESGMPKERFSAEFPKEGPSILRIQQVVRGDSAAYFCASSPKLQNEKLFFGSGTQLSVL.

V usage is TRBV5-1 and J usage is TRBJ2-2; the D gene is possibly TRBD2 (6 bases). Germline loops: CDR1 SGHRS, CDR2 YFSETQ. This CDR3 is 14 amino acids long. V was shortened by 3 bases and J by 5 bases, with 11 bases between the two germline ends. The CDR3 protein is CASSWTTDTGELFF. As DNA, the CDR3 is TGCGCCAGCAGCTGGACTACGGATACCGGGGAGCTGTTTTTT.

The chain recombines TRBV7-8 with TRBJ1-5, with 8 nucleotides matching TRBD1. CDR1 SGHVS and CDR2 FQNEAQ come from the germline V gene. Trimming cost V 5 bases and J 6 bases; bases outside gene matches: 6. This CDR3 has 14 residues. CDR3 protein: CASSQGQEGQPQHF. The CDR3 DNA sequence: TGTGCCAGCAGCCAGGGACAGGAGGGTCAGCCCCAGCATTTT.

The sample holds a few counts of this clone. This sequence joins TRBV27 and TRBJ2-7; no clear D. The CDR3 is 17 amino acids. V lost 3 bases and J lost 0, with 18 bases in between. The germline gives CDR1 MNHEY, CDR2 SMNVEV (reference sequence). CDR3 in DNA: TGTGCCAGCAGTTTCAGATTTTCATCGGTGGCCTCCTACGAGCAGTACTTC. Translating gives CASSFRFSSVASYEQYF.

The rearrangement links TRBV27 to TRBJ1-2, with D unclear. The CDR3 covers 14 residues. CDR1 MNHEY and CDR2 SMNVEV come from the germline V gene (reference sequence). V gave up 5 bases and J gave up 4 bases, with 14 bases separating them. The CDR3 region is CASSPAQAGYGYTF. The CDR3 DNA reads TGTGCCAGCAGTCCGGCCCAGGCCGGCTATGGCTACACCTTC.

The V gene is TRBV30, the J gene TRBJ2-7, with a tentative D call TRBD1 (5 bases). Trimming cost V 2 bases and J 2 bases, with 10 bases left between them. The germline gives CDR1 GTSNPN, CDR2 SVGIG (reference sequence). The length of the CDR3 is 13 residues. CDR3 loop: CAWSPGITYEQYF. The CDR3 nucleotides are TGTGCCTGGAGTCCAGGGATTACCTACGAGCAGTACTTC.

The DNA of the CDR3 is TGCGCCAGCAGCTTCTCTGGGTTGACGGGTCAGCCCCAGCATTTT. It codes for CASSFSGLTGQPQHF. V is TRBV5-1 and J is TRBJ1-5; D is unresolved. Germline CDR1 and CDR2: SGHRS and YFSETQ. With 2 bases removed from V and 6 bases from J, the gap between germline ends came to 15 bases. This CDR3 comprises 15 residues.

V is TRBV4-2 and J is TRBJ2-7, with a weak D call TRBD1 (6 bases). CDR1 and CDR2 from the germline V gene are LGHNA and YNFKEQ. The CDR3 sequence is 14 residues long. V was trimmed by 5 bases and J by 1 base, leaving 12 bases between them. The CDR3 DNA sequence: TGTGCCAGCAGCACCCGACAGGATTCCTACGAGCAGTACTTC. As protein: CASSTRQDSYEQYF.